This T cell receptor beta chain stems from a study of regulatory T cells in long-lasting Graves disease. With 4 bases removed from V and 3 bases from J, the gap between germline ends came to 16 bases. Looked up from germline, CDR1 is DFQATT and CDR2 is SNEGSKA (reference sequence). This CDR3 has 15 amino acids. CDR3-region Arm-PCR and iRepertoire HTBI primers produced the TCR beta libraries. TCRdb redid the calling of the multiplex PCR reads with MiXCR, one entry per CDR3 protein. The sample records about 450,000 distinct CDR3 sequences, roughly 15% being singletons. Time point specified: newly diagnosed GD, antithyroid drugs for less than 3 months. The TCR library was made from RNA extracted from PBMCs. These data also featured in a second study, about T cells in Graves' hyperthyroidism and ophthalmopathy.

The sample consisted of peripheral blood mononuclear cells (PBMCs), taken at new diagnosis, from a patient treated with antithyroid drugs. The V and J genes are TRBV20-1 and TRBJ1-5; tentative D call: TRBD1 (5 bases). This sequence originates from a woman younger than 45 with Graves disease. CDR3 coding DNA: TGCAGTGCTAAACAGGTGCCGGCCCTCAATCAGCCCCAGCATTTT. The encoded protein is CSAKQVPALNQPQHF.